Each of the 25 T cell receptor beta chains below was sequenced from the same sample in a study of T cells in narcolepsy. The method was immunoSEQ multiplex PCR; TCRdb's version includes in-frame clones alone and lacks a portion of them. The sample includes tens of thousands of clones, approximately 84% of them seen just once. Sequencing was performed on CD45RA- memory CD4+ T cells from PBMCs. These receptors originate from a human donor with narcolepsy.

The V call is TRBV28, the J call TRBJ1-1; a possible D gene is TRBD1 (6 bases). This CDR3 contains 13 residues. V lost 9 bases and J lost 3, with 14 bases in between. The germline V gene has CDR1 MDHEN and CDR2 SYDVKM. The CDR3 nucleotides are TGTGCCAGTGGGGGGGCCCCTCACACTGAAGCTTTCTTT. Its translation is CASGGAPHTEAFF.

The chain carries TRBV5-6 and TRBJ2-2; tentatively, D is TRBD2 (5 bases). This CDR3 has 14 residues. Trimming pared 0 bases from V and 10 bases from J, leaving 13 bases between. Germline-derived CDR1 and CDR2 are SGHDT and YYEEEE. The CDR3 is CASSLGGLDVELFF. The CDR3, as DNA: TGTGCCAGCAGCTTGGGAGGACTCGACGTGGAGCTGTTTTTT. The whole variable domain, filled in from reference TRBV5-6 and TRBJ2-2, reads DAGVTQSPTHLIKTRGQQVTLRCSPKSGHDTVSWYQQALGQGPQFIFQYYEEEERQRGNFPDRFSGHQFPNYSSELNVNALLLGDSALYLCASSLGGLDVELFFGEGSRLTVL.

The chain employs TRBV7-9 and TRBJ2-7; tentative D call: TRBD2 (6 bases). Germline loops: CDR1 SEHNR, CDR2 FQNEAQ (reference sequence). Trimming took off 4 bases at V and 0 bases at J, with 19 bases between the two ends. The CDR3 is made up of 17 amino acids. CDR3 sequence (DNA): TGTGCCAGCAGCTCACATTTAACCAGGGACTTCTCCTACGAGCAGTACTTC. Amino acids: CASSSHLTRDFSYEQYF. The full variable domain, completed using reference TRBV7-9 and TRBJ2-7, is DTGVSQNPRHKITKRGQNVTFRCDPISEHNRLYWYRQTLGQGPEFLTYFQNEAQLEKSRLLSDRFSAERPKGSFSTLEIQRTEQGDSAMYLCASSSHLTRDFSYEQYFGPGTRLTVT.

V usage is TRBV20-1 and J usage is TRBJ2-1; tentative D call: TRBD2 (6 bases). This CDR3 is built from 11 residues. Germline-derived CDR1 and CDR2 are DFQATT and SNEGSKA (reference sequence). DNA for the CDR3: TGCAGCTTAGCGGCCTACAATGAGCAGTTCTTC. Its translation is CSLAAYNEQFF.

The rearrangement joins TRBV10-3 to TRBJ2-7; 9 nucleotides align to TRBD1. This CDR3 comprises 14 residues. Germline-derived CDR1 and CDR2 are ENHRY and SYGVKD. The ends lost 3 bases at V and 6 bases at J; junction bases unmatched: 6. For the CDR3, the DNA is TGTGCCATCAGTGAACAGGGGGCTTTTAGCGAGCAGTACTTC. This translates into CAISEQGAFSEQYF.

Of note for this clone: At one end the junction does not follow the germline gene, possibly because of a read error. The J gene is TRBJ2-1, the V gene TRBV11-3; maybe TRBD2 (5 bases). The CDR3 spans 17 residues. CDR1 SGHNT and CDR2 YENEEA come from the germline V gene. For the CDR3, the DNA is TGTGCCAGCAGCTTAGAATCCACCGGACTCTCCGACAATGAGCAGTTCTTC. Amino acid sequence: CASSLESTGLSDNEQFF.

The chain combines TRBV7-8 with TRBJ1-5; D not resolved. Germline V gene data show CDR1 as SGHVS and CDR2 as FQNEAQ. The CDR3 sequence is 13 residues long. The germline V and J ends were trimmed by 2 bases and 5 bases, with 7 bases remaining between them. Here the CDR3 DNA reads TGTGCCAGCAGCTTATCTTGGGATCAGCCCCAGCATTTT. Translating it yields CASSLSWDQPQHF.

CDR3 nucleotides: TGCGCCAGCAGCCAAATGGGGACGGAGGGGTCTGGGGCCAACGTCCTGACTTTC. Amino acid sequence: CASSQMGTEGSGANVLTF. V and J are TRBV4-3 and TRBJ2-6; possibly TRBD2 for D (6 bases). Germline CDR1 reads LGHNA; CDR2 reads YSLEER. V dropped 2 bases and J dropped 1 base, with 15 bases sitting between them. This CDR3 spans 18 amino acids.

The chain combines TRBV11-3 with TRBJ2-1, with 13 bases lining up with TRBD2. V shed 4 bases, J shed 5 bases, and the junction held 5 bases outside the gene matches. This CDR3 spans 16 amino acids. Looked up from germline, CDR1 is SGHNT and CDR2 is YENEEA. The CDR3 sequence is CASSSGTSGEDNEQFF. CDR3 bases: TGTGCCAGCAGCTCCGGGACTAGCGGGGAAGACAATGAGCAGTTCTTC.

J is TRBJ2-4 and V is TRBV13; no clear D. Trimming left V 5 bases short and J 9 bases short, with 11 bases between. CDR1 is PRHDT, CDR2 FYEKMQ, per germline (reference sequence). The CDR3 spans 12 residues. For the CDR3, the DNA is TGTGCCAGCAGCCCCCAGAAGGGCATTCAGTACTTC. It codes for CASSPQKGIQYF.

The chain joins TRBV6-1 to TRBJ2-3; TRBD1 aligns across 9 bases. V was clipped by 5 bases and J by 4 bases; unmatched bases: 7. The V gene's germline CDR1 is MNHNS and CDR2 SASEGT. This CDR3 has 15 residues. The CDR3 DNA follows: TGTGCCAGCAGTCTGGGGACAGGGAGGGCAGATACGCAGTATTTT. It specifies CASSLGTGRADTQYF.

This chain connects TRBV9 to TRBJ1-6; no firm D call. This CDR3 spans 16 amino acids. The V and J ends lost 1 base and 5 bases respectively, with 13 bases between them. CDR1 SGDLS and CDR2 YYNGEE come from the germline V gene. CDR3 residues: CASSVSPASNNSPLHF. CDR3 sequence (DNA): TGTGCCAGCAGCGTATCCCCCGCCAGCAATAATTCACCCCTCCACTTT.

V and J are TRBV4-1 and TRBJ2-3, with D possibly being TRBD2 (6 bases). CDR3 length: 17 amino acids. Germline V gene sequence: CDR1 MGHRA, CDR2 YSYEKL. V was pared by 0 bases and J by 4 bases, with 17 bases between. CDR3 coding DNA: TGCGCCAGCAGCCAAGAACTGACCAGCGGAGGGTCAGATACGCAGTATTTT. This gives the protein CASSQELTSGGSDTQYF.

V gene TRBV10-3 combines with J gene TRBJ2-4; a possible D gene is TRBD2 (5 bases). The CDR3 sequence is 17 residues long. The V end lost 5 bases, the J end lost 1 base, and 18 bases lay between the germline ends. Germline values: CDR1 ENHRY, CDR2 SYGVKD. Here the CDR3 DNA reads TGTGCCATCAGTCCCTCAGCAAAGGAGGATGCCAAAAACATTCAGTACTTC. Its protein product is CAISPSAKEDAKNIQYF.

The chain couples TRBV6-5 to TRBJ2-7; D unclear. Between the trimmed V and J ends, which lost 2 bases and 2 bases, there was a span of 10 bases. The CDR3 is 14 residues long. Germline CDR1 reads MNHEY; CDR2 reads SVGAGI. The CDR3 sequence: CASSYEWQAYEQYF. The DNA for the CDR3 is TGTGCCAGCAGTTACGAGTGGCAGGCCTACGAGCAGTACTTC.

The CDR3 sequence: CASSLASGKPSYNEQFF. CDR3 in DNA: TGCGCCAGCAGCTTAGCGAGCGGGAAACCCTCCTACAATGAGCAGTTCTTC. The chain recombines TRBV5-1 with TRBJ2-1; 7 bases are a match to TRBD2. After removal of 2 bases from V and 0 bases from J, the junction contained 8 bases not matched to a gene. The CDR3 has 17 amino acids. Germline values: CDR1 SGHRS, CDR2 YFSETQ.

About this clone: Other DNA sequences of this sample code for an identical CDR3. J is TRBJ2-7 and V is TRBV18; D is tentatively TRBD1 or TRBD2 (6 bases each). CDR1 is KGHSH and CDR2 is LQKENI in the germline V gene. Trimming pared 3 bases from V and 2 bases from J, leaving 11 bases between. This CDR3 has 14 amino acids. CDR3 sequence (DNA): TGTGCCAGCTCACCGTCGGGGGCCACCTACGAGCAGTACTTC. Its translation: CASSPSGATYEQYF.

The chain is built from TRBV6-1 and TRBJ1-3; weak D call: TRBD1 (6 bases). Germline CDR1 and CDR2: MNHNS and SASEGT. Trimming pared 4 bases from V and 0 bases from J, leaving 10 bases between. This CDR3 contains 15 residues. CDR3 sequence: CASSAQGFSGNTIYF. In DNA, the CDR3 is TGTGCCAGCAGTGCACAGGGATTCTCTGGAAACACCATATATTTT.

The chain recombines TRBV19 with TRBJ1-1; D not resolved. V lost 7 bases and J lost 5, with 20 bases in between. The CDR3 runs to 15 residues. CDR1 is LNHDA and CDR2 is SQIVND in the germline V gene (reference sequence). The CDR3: CASILRGNTRTEAFF. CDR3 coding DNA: TGTGCCAGTATCCTTCGAGGGAATACAAGAACTGAAGCTTTCTTT. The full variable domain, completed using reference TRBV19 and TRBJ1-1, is DGGITQSPKYLFRKEGQNVTLSCEQNLNHDAMYWYRQDPGQGLRLIYYSQIVNDFQKGDIAEGYSVSREKKESFPLTVTSAQKNPTAFYLCASILRGNTRTEAFFGQGTRLTVV.

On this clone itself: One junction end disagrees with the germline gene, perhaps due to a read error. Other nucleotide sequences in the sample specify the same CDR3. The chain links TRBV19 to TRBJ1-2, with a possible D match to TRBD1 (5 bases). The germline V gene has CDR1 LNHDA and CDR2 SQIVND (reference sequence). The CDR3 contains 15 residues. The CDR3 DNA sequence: TGCGCCAGTAGTATAGCGGGACGCTCTAACTATGGCTACACCTTC. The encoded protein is CASSIAGRSNYGYTF.

The CDR3 here is CASSPAQGLDTEAFF. CDR3 nucleotide sequence: TGTGCCAGCAGCCCCGCTCAGGGGCTAGACACTGAAGCTTTCTTT. The chain recombines TRBV7-6 with TRBJ1-1, with D maybe TRBD1 (6 bases). The CDR3 sequence is 15 residues long. The V end lost 5 bases, the J end lost 3 bases, and 16 bases lay between the germline ends. CDR1 and CDR2 from the germline V gene are SGHVS and FNYEAQ. Full variable domain (rest looked up from reference TRBV7-6 and TRBJ1-1): GAGVSQSPRYKVTKRGQDVALRCDPISGHVSLYWYRQALGQGPEFLTYFNYEAQQDKSGLPNDRFSAERPEGSISTLTIQRTEQRDSAMYRCASSPAQGLDTEAFFGQGTRLTVV.

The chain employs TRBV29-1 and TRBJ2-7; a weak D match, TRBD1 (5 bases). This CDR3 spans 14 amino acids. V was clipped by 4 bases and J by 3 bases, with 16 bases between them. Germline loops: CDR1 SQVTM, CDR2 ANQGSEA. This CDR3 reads CSVAPRVSSYEQYF. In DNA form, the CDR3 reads TGCAGCGTTGCACCCAGGGTCTCGAGCTACGAGCAGTACTTC.

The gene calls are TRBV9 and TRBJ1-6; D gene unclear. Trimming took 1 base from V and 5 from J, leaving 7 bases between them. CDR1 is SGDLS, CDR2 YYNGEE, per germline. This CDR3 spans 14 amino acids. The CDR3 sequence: CASSVSGDNSPLHF. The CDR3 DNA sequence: TGTGCCAGCAGCGTAAGCGGGGATAATTCACCCCTCCACTTT.

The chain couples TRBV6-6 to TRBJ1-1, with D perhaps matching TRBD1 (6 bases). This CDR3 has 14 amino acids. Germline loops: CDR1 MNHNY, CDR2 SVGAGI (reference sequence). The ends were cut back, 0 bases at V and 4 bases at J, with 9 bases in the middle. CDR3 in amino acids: CASSYSEGGTEAFF. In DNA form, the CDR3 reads TGTGCCAGCAGTTACTCGGAGGGGGGCACTGAAGCTTTCTTT.

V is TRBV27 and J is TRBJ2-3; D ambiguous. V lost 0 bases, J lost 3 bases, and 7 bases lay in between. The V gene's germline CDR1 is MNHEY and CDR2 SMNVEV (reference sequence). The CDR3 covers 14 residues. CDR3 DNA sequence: TGTGCCAGCAGTTTATCGTGGAAGACAGATACGCAGTATTTT. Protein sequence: CASSLSWKTDTQYF.